The rows below give T cell receptor beta chains drawn from one sample of a study of blood T cell repertoires in COVID-19. Profiled with immunoSEQ multiplex PCR; TCRdb holds only in-frame clones, not every one. Of about 83,000 clones in the sample, roughly 80% were seen once. Sequenced sample: peripheral blood. These receptors originate from a woman over 75 with acute or convalescent COVID-19. CDR3s include the opening cysteine and the closing phenylalanine or tryptophan. A D gene is named only where the DNA matches it firmly. A clone size is listed for some rows: how often the clone was seen (once, few, many), or a class if it is expanded.

abundance,d_gene,j_gene,v_gene,CDR3aa,CDR3nt
.,.,TRBJ1-1,TRBV21-1,CAGSPHDRPEAFF,TGTGCCGGGTCCCCCCATGACAGGCCTGAAGCTTTCTTT
.,TRBD1,TRBJ2-1,TRBV30,CAWSAGTGEYNEQFF,TGTGCCTGGAGCGCAGGGACAGGGGAGTACAATGAGCAGTTCTTC
.,TRBD2,TRBJ2-1,TRBV27,CASTPLRGGPYNEQFF,TGTGCCAGCACCCCCCTTCGGGGGGGCCCCTACAATGAGCAGTTCTTC
once,.,TRBJ2-1,TRBV5-1,CASSLEYGGNEQFF,TGCGCCAGCAGCTTGGAATACGGCGGCAATGAGCAGTTCTTC
.,TRBD1,TRBJ1-2,TRBV19,CASSQQGASGGYTF,TGTGCCAGTAGTCAACAGGGGGCGTCTGGTGGCTACACCTTC
.,TRBD1,TRBJ2-4,TRBV9,CASSGPPGQGGNIQYF,TGTGCCAGCAGCGGCCCTCCGGGACAGGGTGGAAACATTCAGTACTTC
once,TRBD1,TRBJ1-1,TRBV12-5,CASGYQGASEAFF,TGTGCTAGTGGTTACCAGGGGGCGAGTGAAGCTTTCTTT
.,.,TRBJ2-5,TRBV5-1,CASSLDSQETQYF,TGCGCCAGCAGCTTGGACAGTCAAGAGACCCAGTACTTC
once,.,TRBJ1-2,TRBV6-2/TRBV6-3,CASSYSGRQNYGYTF,TGTGCCAGCAGTTACTCAGGGCGACAGAACTATGGCTACACCTTC
.,TRBD1,TRBJ1-2,TRBV5-4,CASSSTGNYGYTF,TGTGCCAGCAGCTCGACAGGGAACTATGGCTACACCTTC
.,.,TRBJ1-2,TRBV25-1,CASSVSGARDYGYTF,TGTGCCAGCAGCGTCTCAGGGGCGAGGGACTATGGCTACACCTTC
.,TRBD1,TRBJ1-5,TRBV12-3/TRBV12-4,CASSSGGKPQHF,TGTGCCAGCAGTTCAGGGGGGAAGCCCCAGCATTTT
.,TRBD1,TRBJ2-3,TRBV28,CASRPGQGTDTQYF,TGTGCCAGCAGGCCGGGACAGGGGACAGATACGCAGTATTTT
few,TRBD2,TRBJ2-1,TRBV7-7,CASSRTSGGGSYNEQFF,TGTGCTAGCAGCAGAACTAGCGGGGGGGGTTCCTACAATGAGCAGTTCTTC
.,.,TRBJ1-2,TRBV28,CASRLTSGYTF,TGTGCCAGCAGACTTACCTCTGGCTACACCTTC
.,.,TRBJ2-1,TRBV28,CASSWDSIAGRDEQFF,TGTGCCAGCAGTTGGGACAGTATAGCGGGGAGGGATGAGCAGTTCTTC
.,.,TRBJ1-1,TRBV18,CASSGETEAFF,TGTGCCAGCTCAGGGGAGACTGAAGCTTTCTTT
.,TRBD1,TRBJ2-6,TRBV5-4,CASSLLKTGVGANVLTF,TGTGCCAGCAGCTTGCTTAAAACAGGGGTCGGGGCCAACGTCCTGACTTTC
once,TRBD2,TRBJ2-5,TRBV5-6,CATMATGGTVQETQYF,TGTGCCACCATGGCTACCGGGGGGACCGTCCAAGAGACCCAGTACTTC
.,.,TRBJ2-5,TRBV6-5,CASSQLRGPETQYF,TGTGCCAGCAGTCAACTTAGGGGCCCGGAGACCCAGTACTTC
once,.,TRBJ1-2,TRBV7-2,CASSFDEGSNYGYTF,TGTGCCAGCAGCTTCGACGAGGGATCCAACTATGGCTACACCTTC
.,.,TRBJ1-6,TRBV2,CASKDHPEGSPLHF,TGTGCCAGCAAGGATCACCCCGAGGGCTCACCCCTCCACTTT
.,.,TRBJ1-3,TRBV23-1,CASIAGRDSGNTIYF,TGCGCCAGCATCGCGGGACGGGACTCTGGAAACACCATATATTTT
.,.,TRBJ1-1,TRBV10-3,CAIARGGTEAFF,TGTGCCATCGCCCGGGGGGGGACTGAAGCTTTCTTT
few,TRBD2,TRBJ2-1,TRBV19,CASTASGNNEQFF,TGTGCCAGCACCGCTAGCGGCAACAATGAGCAGTTCTTC
.,TRBD2,TRBJ2-5,TRBV10-3,CAISAGTSGGSRETQYF,TGTGCCATCAGTGCGGGGACTAGCGGGGGGTCGAGAGAGACCCAGTACTTC
once,TRBD1,TRBJ1-2,TRBV29-1,CSVAPPGGGYTF,TGCAGCGTTGCTCCCCCAGGGGGAGGCTACACCTTC
.,.,TRBJ2-2,TRBV3-1/TRBV3-2,CASSPQVGGTGELFF,TGTGCCAGCAGCCCGCAAGTAGGGGGAACCGGGGAGCTGTTTTTT
.,.,TRBJ2-7,TRBV18,CASSPRGEYEQYF,TGTGCCAGCTCACCACGCGGGGAATACGAGCAGTACTTC
.,.,TRBJ2-5,TRBV7-2,CASSPRVEETQYF,TGTGCCAGCAGCCCCAGGGTAGAAGAGACCCAGTACTTC
.,.,TRBJ1-1,TRBV4-1,CASSHERAGQSNTEAFF,TGCGCCAGCAGCCATGAACGGGCCGGACAGTCAAACACTGAAGCTTTCTTT
.,TRBD1,TRBJ1-5,TRBV9,CASSETGANQPQHF,TGTGCCAGCAGCGAGACAGGGGCCAATCAGCCCCAGCATTTT
.,TRBD2,TRBJ2-5,TRBV7-2,CASAGGGQETQYF,TGTGCCAGCGCCGGGGGGGGTCAAGAGACCCAGTACTTC
.,.,TRBJ1-2,TRBV12-3/TRBV12-4,CASSLGRYGYTF,TGTGCCAGCAGTTTAGGGCGGTACGGCTACACCTTC
.,.,TRBJ2-3,TRBV29-1,CSLRGTSTDTQYF,TGCAGCCTACGGGGGACTAGCACAGATACGCAGTATTTT
.,.,TRBJ2-7,TRBV10-3,CAISVEGSYEQYF,TGTGCCATCAGTGTGGAGGGATCCTACGAGCAGTACTTC
few,.,TRBJ1-4,TRBV6-6,CASSYEGRGAKEKLFF,TGTGCCAGCAGTTACGAAGGGAGGGGGGCAAAGGAAAAACTGTTTTTT
.,TRBD2,TRBJ2-1,TRBV6-5,CASSPGLKGLDEQFF,TGTGCCAGCAGTCCGGGACTAAAAGGGTTGGATGAGCAGTTCTTC
.,TRBD1,TRBJ1-2,TRBV6-5,CASRTGANYGYTF,TGTGCCAGCAGAACAGGGGCGAACTATGGCTACACCTTC
.,.,TRBJ1-2,TRBV19,CASLEGDNYGYTF,TGTGCCAGTCTCGAGGGGGACAACTATGGCTACACCTTC
.,TRBD2,TRBJ2-7,TRBV19,CASSPRGTSGSSYEQYF,TGTGCCAGTAGTCCCAGGGGAACTAGCGGGTCCTCCTACGAGCAGTACTTC
.,.,TRBJ1-5,TRBV28,CASSYSLFSPQHF,TGTGCCAGCAGTTACAGTCTTTTCTCGCCCCAGCATTTT
.,.,TRBJ2-5,TRBV28,CASSLSPRGETQYF,TGTGCCAGCAGTCTCAGCCCTCGGGGGGAGACCCAGTACTTC
.,TRBD2,TRBJ2-3,TRBV9,CASSLGGASTDTQYF,TGTGCCAGCAGCCTCGGGGGGGCTAGCACAGATACGCAGTATTTT
once,.,TRBJ1-5,TRBV6-5,CASRADLGNQPQHF,TGTGCCAGCAGGGCCGACCTCGGGAATCAGCCCCAGCATTTT
.,.,TRBJ1-3,TRBV7-2,CASSSAQGNTIYF,TGTGCCAGCAGCAGTGCTCAGGGAAACACCATATATTTT
.,.,TRBJ1-1,TRBV7-3,CASSSGMDTEAFF,TGTGCCAGCAGCTCAGGGATGGACACTGAAGCTTTCTTT
few,.,TRBJ2-7,TRBV6-2/TRBV6-3,CASSYSRGSGVSYEQYF,TGTGCCAGCAGTTACTCAAGGGGGAGCGGCGTATCCTACGAGCAGTACTTC
.,.,TRBJ1-6,TRBV3-1/TRBV3-2,CASSQKQGSPLHF,TGTGCCAGCAGCCAGAAGCAGGGCAGCCCCCTCCACTTT
.,.,TRBJ1-5,TRBV21-1,CASSGGGQSNQPQHF,TGTGCCAGCAGCGGGGGGGGGCAAAGCAATCAGCCCCAGCATTTT
once,.,TRBJ2-5,TRBV1,CTSSQDGLAGSPQETQYF,TGCACCAGCAGCCAAGATGGACTAGCGGGGAGCCCCCAAGAGACCCAGTACTTC
.,TRBD2,TRBJ2-3,TRBV11-2,CASSFGLAGGSTDTQYF,TGTGCCAGCAGCTTCGGACTAGCGGGGGGAAGCACAGATACGCAGTATTTT
.,.,TRBJ2-7,TRBV28,CASKVFGYGDEQYF,TGTGCCAGCAAAGTTTTTGGCTACGGGGACGAGCAGTACTTC
.,TRBD1,TRBJ1-1,TRBV28,CASSLGGDRGGFAAFF,TGTGCCAGCAGTTTGGGGGGCGACAGGGGCGGATTCGCGGCTTTCTTT
.,.,TRBJ2-5,TRBV10-3,CAINTGLEETQYF,TGTGCCATCAATACGGGGTTGGAGGAGACCCAGTACTTC
.,.,TRBJ1-4,TRBV11-1,CASSQYPATNEKLFF,TGTGCCAGCAGCCAGTACCCCGCAACTAATGAAAAACTGTTTTTT
medium-sized,TRBD2,TRBJ2-1,TRBV5-1,CASSLGTSGVPSYNEQFF,TGCGCCAGCAGCCTAGGGACTAGCGGGGTCCCCTCCTACAATGAGCAGTTCTTC